A selection of T cell receptor beta chains follows, all from one sample in a study of cytomegalovirus exposure and HLA in healthy donors. Repertoires were generated with immunoSEQ multiplex PCR, while TCRdb's copy carries only in-frame clones and drops some. The sample carries approximately 150,000 clones, over 70% recorded once. Sequenced: PBMCs. All receptors come from a man aged 18 to 29 in good health and CMV-seropositive. Each CDR3 is given with its conserved first and last residue. A D gene is named only where the DNA matches it firmly. Expanded clones get a size class; other rows say once, few or many, or leave the size out.

abundance: .; len: 14; j_gene: TRBJ1-1; d_gene: TRBD1; v_gene: TRBV6-5; CDR3aa: CASSGGQSNTEAFF; CDR3nt: TGTGCCAGCAGTGGGGGACAGTCCAACACTGAAGCTTTCTTT
abundance: .; len: 14; j_gene: TRBJ2-1; d_gene: TRBD2; v_gene: TRBV19; CDR3aa: CASTLLGGGDEQFF; CDR3nt: TGTGCCAGTACCCTCCTAGGTGGGGGGGATGAGCAGTTCTTC
abundance: .; len: 17; j_gene: TRBJ2-3; d_gene: TRBD1; v_gene: TRBV4-1; CDR3aa: CASSQAIMTGRSGTQYF; CDR3nt: TGCGCCAGCAGCCAGGCGATAATGACAGGGAGAAGTGGTACGCAGTATTTT
abundance: .; len: 16; j_gene: TRBJ2-2; d_gene: TRBD2; v_gene: TRBV2; CDR3aa: CASSELAGENTGELFF; CDR3nt: TGTGCCAGCAGTGAACTAGCGGGGGAGAACACCGGGGAGCTGTTTTTT
abundance: once; len: 15; j_gene: TRBJ2-1; d_gene: .; v_gene: TRBV27; CDR3aa: CASSSTPGPYNEQFF; CDR3nt: TGTGCCAGCAGTTCGACCCCTGGGCCCTACAATGAGCAGTTCTTC
abundance: .; len: 16; j_gene: TRBJ2-3; d_gene: TRBD2; v_gene: TRBV7-9; CDR3aa: CASSPTSGRGADTQYF; CDR3nt: TGTGCCAGCAGCCCGACTAGCGGCCGCGGGGCAGATACGCAGTATTTT
abundance: once; len: 13; j_gene: TRBJ1-4; d_gene: .; v_gene: TRBV6-1; CDR3aa: CATPGLQNEKLFF; CDR3nt: TGTGCCACCCCGGGACTACAGAATGAAAAACTGTTTTTT
abundance: once; len: 15; j_gene: TRBJ2-3; d_gene: .; v_gene: TRBV9; CDR3aa: CASSAKHKSTDTQYF; CDR3nt: TGTGCCAGCAGCGCCAAACACAAAAGCACAGATACGCAGTATTTT
abundance: .; len: 13; j_gene: TRBJ1-1; d_gene: .; v_gene: TRBV19; CDR3aa: CASSIDNRKEAFF; CDR3nt: TGTGCCAGTAGTATAGACAACAGGAAAGAAGCTTTCTTT
abundance: once; len: 14; j_gene: TRBJ1-2; d_gene: .; v_gene: TRBV14; CDR3aa: CASRAARENYGYTF; CDR3nt: TGTGCCAGCAGGGCCGCCCGGGAGAACTATGGCTACACCTTC
abundance: few; len: 15; j_gene: TRBJ1-5; d_gene: .; v_gene: TRBV15; CDR3aa: CATSRLRVPNQPQHF; CDR3nt: TGTGCCACCAGCAGATTACGGGTCCCAAATCAGCCCCAGCATTTT
abundance: .; len: 18; j_gene: TRBJ2-1; d_gene: TRBD2; v_gene: TRBV13; CDR3aa: CASSLWTGTRSSYNEQFF; CDR3nt: TGTGCCAGCAGCTTATGGACCGGGACTAGATCTTCCTACAATGAGCAGTTCTTC
abundance: .; len: 19; j_gene: TRBJ2-1; d_gene: TRBD2; v_gene: TRBV2; CDR3aa: CASSLETSGGSSSYNEQFF; CDR3nt: TGTGCCAGCAGCCTAGAGACTAGCGGGGGGTCCAGCTCCTACAATGAGCAGTTCTTC
abundance: .; len: 13; j_gene: TRBJ1-2; d_gene: .; v_gene: TRBV11-3; CDR3aa: CASSSSGGYGYTF; CDR3nt: TGTGCCAGCAGCTCGTCCGGGGGCTATGGCTACACCTTC
abundance: .; len: 15; j_gene: TRBJ2-7; d_gene: TRBD2; v_gene: TRBV4-2; CDR3aa: CASSPVAGSSYEQYF; CDR3nt: TGTGCCAGCAGCCCAGTAGCGGGGAGCTCCTACGAGCAGTACTTC
abundance: .; len: 13; j_gene: TRBJ1-6; d_gene: TRBD1; v_gene: TRBV6-1; CDR3aa: CASRQGVDSPLHF; CDR3nt: TGTGCCAGCAGACAGGGGGTAGATTCACCCCTCCACTTT
abundance: .; len: 13; j_gene: TRBJ1-1; d_gene: .; v_gene: TRBV11-2; CDR3aa: CASSPSGVSKAFF; CDR3nt: TGTGCCAGCAGCCCATCTGGAGTCTCAAAGGCTTTCTTT
abundance: .; len: 14; j_gene: TRBJ2-7; d_gene: .; v_gene: TRBV5-4; CDR3aa: CASSYGQKTYEQYF; CDR3nt: TGTGCCAGCAGCTACGGACAGAAGACCTACGAGCAGTACTTC
abundance: once; len: 12; j_gene: TRBJ1-2; d_gene: .; v_gene: TRBV29-1; CDR3aa: CSVGRGAYGYTF; CDR3nt: TGCAGCGTTGGGCGGGGAGCGTATGGCTACACCTTC
abundance: .; len: 15; j_gene: TRBJ2-7; d_gene: .; v_gene: TRBV5-4; CDR3aa: CASSLTTGSSYEQYF; CDR3nt: TGTGCCAGCAGCTTGACTACAGGCAGCTCCTACGAGCAGTACTTC
abundance: .; len: 14; j_gene: TRBJ2-3; d_gene: .; v_gene: TRBV7-9; CDR3aa: CASSLAIAADTQYF; CDR3nt: TGTGCCAGCAGCTTAGCGATAGCCGCAGATACGCAGTATTTT
abundance: .; len: 15; j_gene: TRBJ2-7; d_gene: .; v_gene: TRBV4-2; CDR3aa: CASSQEMSQGGEQYF; CDR3nt: TGTGCCAGCAGCCAAGAAATGAGTCAGGGTGGCGAGCAGTACTTC